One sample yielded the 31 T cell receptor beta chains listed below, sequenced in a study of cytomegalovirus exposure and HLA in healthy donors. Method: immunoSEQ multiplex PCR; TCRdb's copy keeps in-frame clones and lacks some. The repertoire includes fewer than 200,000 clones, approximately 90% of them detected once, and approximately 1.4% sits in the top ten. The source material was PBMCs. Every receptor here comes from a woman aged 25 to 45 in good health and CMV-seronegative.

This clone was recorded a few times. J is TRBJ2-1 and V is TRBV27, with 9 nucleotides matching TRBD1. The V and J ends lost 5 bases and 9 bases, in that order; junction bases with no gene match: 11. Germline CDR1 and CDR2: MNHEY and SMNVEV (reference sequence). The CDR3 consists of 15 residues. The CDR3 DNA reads TGTGCCAGCAGTCTCGGGGACAGGGTATCCGGTGAGCAGTTCTTC. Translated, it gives CASSLGDRVSGEQFF.

Here the CDR3 DNA reads TGTGCCAGCAGCCCACTAGCGGGGGACAACAATGAGCAGTTCTTC. It codes for CASSPLAGDNNEQFF. V and J are TRBV9 and TRBJ2-1; 11 bases map to TRBD2. The germline V gene encodes CDR1 SGDLS and CDR2 YYNGEE. There are 15 residues in the CDR3. With 4 bases clipped from V and 5 bases from J, the junction kept 5 bases outside the gene matches.

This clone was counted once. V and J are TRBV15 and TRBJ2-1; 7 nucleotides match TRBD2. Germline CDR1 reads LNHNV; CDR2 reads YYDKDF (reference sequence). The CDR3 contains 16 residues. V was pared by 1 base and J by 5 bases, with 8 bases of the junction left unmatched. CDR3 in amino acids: CATSRGGSGLHNEQFF. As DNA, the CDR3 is TGTGCCACCAGCAGAGGGGGTAGCGGGCTACACAATGAGCAGTTCTTC. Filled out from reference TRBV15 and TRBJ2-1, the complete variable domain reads DAMVIQNPRYQVTQFGKPVTLSCSQTLNHNVMYWYQQKSSQAPKLLFHYYDKDFNNEADTPDNFQSRRPNTSFCFLDIRSPGLGDTAMYLCATSRGGSGLHNEQFFGPGTRLTVL.

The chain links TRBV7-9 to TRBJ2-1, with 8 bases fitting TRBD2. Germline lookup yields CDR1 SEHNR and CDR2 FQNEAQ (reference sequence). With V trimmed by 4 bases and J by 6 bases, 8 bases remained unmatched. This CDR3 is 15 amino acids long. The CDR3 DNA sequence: TGTGCCAGCAGCTCCGATATAGCGGGGATCAATGAGCAGTTCTTC. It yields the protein CASSSDIAGINEQFF.

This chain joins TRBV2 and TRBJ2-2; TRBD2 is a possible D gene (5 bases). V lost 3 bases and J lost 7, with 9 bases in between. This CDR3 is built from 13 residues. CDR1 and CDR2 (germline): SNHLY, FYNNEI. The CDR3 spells CASSDRRSGELFF. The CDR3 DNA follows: TGTGCCAGCAGTGACAGGAGGAGCGGGGAGCTGTTTTTT.

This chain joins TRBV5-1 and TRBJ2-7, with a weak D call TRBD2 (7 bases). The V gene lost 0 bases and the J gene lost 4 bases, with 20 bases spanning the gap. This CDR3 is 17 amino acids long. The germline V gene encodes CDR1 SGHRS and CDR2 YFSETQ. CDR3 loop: CASSLAVITGRVYEQYF. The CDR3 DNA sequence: TGCGCCAGCAGCTTGGCCGTCATCACAGGGAGGGTATACGAGCAGTACTTC.

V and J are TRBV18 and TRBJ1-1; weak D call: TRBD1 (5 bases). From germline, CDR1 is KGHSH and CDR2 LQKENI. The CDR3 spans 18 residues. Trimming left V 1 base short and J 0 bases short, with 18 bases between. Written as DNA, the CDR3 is TGTGCCAGCTCACCACGGATTCAGTTTCAGGGAATGAACACTGAAGCTTTCTTT. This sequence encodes CASSPRIQFQGMNTEAFF.

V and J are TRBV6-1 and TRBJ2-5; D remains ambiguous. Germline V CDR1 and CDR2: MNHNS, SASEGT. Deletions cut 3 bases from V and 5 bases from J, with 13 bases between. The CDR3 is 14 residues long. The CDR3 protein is CASSEGKDLETQYF. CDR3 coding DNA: TGTGCCAGCAGTGAGGGCAAGGATCTGGAGACCCAGTACTTC.

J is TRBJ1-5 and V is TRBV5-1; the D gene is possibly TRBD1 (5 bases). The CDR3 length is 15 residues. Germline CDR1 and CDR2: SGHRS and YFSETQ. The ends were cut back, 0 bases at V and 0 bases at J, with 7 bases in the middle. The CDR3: CASSLAGNSNQPQHF. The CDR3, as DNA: TGCGCCAGCAGCTTGGCAGGGAATAGCAATCAGCCCCAGCATTTT.

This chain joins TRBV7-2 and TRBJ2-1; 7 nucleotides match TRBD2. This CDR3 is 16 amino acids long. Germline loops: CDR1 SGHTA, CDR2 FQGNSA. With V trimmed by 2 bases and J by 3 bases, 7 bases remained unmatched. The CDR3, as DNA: TGTGCCAGCAGCTTATTGCCAGCGGGGAGCTACAATGAGCAGTTCTTC. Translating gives CASSLLPAGSYNEQFF.

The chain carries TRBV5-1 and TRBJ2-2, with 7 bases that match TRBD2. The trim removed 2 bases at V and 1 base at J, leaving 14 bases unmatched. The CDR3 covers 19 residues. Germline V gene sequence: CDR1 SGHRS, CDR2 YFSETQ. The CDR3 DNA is TGCGCCAGCAGCTTTTTCCGGGTGGCCAGCGGGGAGAACACCGGGGAGCTGTTTTTT. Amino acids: CASSFFRVASGENTGELFF.

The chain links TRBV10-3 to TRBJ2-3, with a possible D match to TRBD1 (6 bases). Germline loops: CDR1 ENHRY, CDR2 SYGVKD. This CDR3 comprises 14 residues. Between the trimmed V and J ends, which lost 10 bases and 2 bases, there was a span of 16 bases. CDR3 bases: TGTGCCACCCAACAGGGTCAGAACACAGATACGCAGTATTTT. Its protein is CATQQGQNTDTQYF.

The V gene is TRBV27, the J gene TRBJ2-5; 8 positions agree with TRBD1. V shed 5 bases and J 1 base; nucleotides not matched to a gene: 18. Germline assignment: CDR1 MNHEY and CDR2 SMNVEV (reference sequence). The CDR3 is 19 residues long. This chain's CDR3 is CASSPYDRGSVSGQETQYF. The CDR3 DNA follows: TGTGCCAGCAGTCCTTACGACAGGGGTTCGGTATCTGGCCAAGAGACCCAGTACTTC.

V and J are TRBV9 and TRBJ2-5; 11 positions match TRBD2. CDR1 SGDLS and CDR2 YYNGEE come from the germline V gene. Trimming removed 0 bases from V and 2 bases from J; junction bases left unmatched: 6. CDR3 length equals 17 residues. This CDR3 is CASSVATSGGSQETQYF. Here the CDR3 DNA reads TGTGCCAGCAGCGTAGCTACTAGCGGGGGATCACAAGAGACCCAGTACTTC.

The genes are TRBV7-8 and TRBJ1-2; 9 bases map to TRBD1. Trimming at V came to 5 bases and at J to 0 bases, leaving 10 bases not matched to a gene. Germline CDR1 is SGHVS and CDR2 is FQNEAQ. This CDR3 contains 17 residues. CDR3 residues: CASSPVRTGAANYGYTF. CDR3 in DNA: TGTGCCAGCAGCCCCGTTCGGACAGGGGCCGCTAACTATGGCTACACCTTC. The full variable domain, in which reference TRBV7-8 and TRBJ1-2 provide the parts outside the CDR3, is GAGVSQSPRYKVAKRGQDVALRCDPISGHVSLFWYQQALGQGPEFLTYFQNEAQLDKSGLPSDRFFAERPEGSVSTLKIQRTQQEDSAVYLCASSPVRTGAANYGYTFGSGTRLTVV.

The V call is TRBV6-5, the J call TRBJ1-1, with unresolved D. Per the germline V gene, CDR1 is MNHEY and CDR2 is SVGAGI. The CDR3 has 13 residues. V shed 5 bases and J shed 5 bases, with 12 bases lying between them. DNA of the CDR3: TGTGCCAGCAGTGCCGACTCAAGTACTGAAGCTTTCTTT. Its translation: CASSADSSTEAFF.

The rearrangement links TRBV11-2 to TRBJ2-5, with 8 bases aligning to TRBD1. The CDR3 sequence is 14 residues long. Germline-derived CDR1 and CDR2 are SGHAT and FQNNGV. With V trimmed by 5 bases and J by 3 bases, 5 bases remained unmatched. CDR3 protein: CASSPRDRKETQYF. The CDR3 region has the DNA TGTGCCAGCAGCCCACGGGACAGGAAAGAGACCCAGTACTTC.

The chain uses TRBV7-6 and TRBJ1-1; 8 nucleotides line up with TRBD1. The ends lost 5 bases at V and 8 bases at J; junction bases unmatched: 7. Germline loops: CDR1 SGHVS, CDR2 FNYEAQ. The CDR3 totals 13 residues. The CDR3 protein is CASSHPRDREAFF. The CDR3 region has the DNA TGTGCCAGCAGCCACCCCCGGGACAGGGAAGCTTTCTTT.

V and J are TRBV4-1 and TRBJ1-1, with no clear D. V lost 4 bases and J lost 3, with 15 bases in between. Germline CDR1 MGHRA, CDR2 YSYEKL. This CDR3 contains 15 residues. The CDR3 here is CASSPAEVGYTEAFF. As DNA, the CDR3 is TGCGCCAGCAGCCCAGCTGAGGTCGGGTACACTGAAGCTTTCTTT.

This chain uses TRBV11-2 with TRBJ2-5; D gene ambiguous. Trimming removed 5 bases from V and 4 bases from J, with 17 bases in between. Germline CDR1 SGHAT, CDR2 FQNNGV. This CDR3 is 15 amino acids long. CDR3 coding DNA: TGTGCCAGCAGCCCCCCAACCGTCGGTGGAGAGACCCAGTACTTC. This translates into CASSPPTVGGETQYF.

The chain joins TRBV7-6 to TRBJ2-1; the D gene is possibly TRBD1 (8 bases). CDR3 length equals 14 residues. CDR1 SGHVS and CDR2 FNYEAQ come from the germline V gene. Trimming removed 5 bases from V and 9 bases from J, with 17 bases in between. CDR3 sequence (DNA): TGTGCCAGCAGCCCAGGGGGCAGGGGGGGTGAGCAGTTCTTC. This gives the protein CASSPGGRGGEQFF.

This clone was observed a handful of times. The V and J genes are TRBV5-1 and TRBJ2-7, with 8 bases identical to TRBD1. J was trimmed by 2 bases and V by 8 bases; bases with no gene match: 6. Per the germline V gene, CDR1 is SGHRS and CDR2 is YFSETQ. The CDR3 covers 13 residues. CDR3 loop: CASGTGVAYEQYF. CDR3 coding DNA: TGCGCCAGTGGGACAGGTGTGGCCTACGAGCAGTACTTC.

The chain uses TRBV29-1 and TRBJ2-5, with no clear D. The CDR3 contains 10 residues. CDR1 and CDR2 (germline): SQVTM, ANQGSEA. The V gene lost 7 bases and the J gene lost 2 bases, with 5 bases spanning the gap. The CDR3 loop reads CSALQETQYF. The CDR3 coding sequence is TGCAGCGCTCTTCAAGAGACCCAGTACTTC.

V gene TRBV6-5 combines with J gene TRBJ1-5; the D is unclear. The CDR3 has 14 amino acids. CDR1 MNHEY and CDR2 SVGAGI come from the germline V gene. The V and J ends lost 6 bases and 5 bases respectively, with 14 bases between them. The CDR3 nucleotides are TGTGCCAGCAGGCCGAGACATAATGATCAGCCCCAGCATTTT. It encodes CASRPRHNDQPQHF.

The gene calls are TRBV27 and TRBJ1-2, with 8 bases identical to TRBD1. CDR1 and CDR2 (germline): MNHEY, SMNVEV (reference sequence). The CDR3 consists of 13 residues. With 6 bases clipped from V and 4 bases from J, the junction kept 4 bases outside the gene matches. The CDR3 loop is CASSTQGGYGYTF. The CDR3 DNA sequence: TGTGCCAGCAGCACACAGGGGGGCTATGGCTACACCTTC.

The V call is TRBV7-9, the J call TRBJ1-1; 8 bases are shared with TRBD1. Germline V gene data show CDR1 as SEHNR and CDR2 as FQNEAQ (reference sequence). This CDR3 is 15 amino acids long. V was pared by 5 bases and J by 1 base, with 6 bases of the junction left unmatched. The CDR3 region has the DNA TGTGCCAGCAGCAAGGGGGACAGGAGGAACACTGAAGCTTTCTTT. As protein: CASSKGDRRNTEAFF.

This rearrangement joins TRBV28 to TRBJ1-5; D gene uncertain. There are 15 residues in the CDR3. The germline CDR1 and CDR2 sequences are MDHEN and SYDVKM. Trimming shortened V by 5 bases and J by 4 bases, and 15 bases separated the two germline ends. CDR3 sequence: CASSMRIRRNQPQHF. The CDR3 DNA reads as TGTGCCAGCAGTATGAGAATCAGGAGGAATCAGCCCCAGCATTTT.

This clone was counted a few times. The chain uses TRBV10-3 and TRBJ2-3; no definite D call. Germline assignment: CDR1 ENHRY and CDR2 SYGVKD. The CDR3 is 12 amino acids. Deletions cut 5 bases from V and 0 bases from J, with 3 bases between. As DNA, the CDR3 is TGTGCCATCAGTCCAAGCACAGATACGCAGTATTTT. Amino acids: CAISPSTDTQYF.

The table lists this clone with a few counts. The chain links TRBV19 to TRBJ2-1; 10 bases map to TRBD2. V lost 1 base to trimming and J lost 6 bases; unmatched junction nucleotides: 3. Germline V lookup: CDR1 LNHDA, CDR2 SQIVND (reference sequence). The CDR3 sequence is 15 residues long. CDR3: CASSIGLAGSNEQFF. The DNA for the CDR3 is TGTGCCAGTAGTATAGGACTAGCGGGTAGCAATGAGCAGTTCTTC.

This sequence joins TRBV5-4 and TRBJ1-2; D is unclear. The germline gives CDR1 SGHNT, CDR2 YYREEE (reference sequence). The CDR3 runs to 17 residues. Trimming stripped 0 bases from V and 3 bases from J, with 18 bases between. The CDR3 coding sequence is TGTGCCAGCAGCTTGGCGAGGAGACCGAACCAACACTATGGCTACACCTTC. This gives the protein CASSLARRPNQHYGYTF. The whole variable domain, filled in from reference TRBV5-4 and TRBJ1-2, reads ETGVTQSPTHLIKTRGQQVTLRCSSQSGHNTVSWYQQALGQGPQFIFQYYREEENGRGNFPPRFSGLQFPNYSSELNVNALELDDSALYLCASSLARRPNQHYGYTFGSGTRLTVV.

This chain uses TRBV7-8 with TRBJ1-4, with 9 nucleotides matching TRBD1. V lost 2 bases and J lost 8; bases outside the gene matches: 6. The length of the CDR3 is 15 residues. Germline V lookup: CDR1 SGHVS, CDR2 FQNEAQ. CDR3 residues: CASSLKGQGKEKLFF. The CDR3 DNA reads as TGTGCCAGCAGCTTAAAGGGACAGGGTAAAGAAAAACTGTTTTTT.